These T cell receptor beta chains were read from a single sample in a study of type 1 and type 2 diabetes patients. TCRdb re-derived calls from the multiplex PCR reads in MiXCR, one entry per CDR3 protein. The table has about 290,000 distinct CDR3 sequences, over 45% seen once. Sequences were obtained from peripheral blood mononuclear cells (PBMCs). Every receptor here comes from a man between 18 and 35 years old with type 2 diabetes. Both conserved end residues are part of each CDR3. D genes are given only for firm matches. Expanded clones get a size class; other rows say once, few or many, or leave the size out.

d_call clone_size j_call v_call cdr3_aa cdr3_nt
- - TRBJ2-7 TRBV20-1 CSASRDPYEQYF TGCAGTGCTAGTAGGGACCCCTACGAGCAGTACTTC
- - TRBJ2-3 TRBV7-3 CASAYSPADTQYF TGTGCCAGCGCTTATAGTCCTGCAGATACGCAGTATTTT
- many TRBJ2-3 TRBV25-1 CASSAGLGTQYF TGTGCCAGCAGCGCAGGGTTAGGGACGCAGTATTTT
TRBD2 - TRBJ2-7 TRBV7-2 CASSLFRGAYEQYF TGTGCCAGCAGCTTATTCCGGGGGGCCTACGAGCAGTACTTC
- few TRBJ1-5 TRBV10-3 CAISTRDNQPQHF TGTGCCATCAGTACCCGGGACAATCAGCCCCAGCATTTT
- - TRBJ2-7 TRBV7-9 CASSLECRRLGEQYF TGTGCCAGCAGCTTAGAGTGCAGGAGGTTGGGCGAGCAGTACTTC
- few TRBJ1-4 TRBV20-1 CSARGSSLREKLFF TGCAGTGCTAGAGGCTCGTCCCTTAGGGAAAAACTGTTTTTT
TRBD2 - TRBJ2-1 TRBV30 CAWSIGLAGGPAYNEQFF TGTGCCTGGAGTATCGGACTAGCGGGAGGGCCGGCTTACAATGAGCAGTTCTTC
- - TRBJ2-3 TRBV10-3 CAISDSLATDTQYF TGTGCCATCAGTGACAGTTTAGCCACAGATACGCAGTATTTT
- - TRBJ1-1 TRBV19 CASRIPDLNTEAFF TGTGCCAGTAGGATCCCCGATTTGAACACTGAAGCTTTCTTT
- many TRBJ2-7 TRBV2 CASRPAYEQYF TGTGCCAGCAGGCCAGCTTACGAGCAGTACTTC
- - TRBJ2-5 TRBV15 CATSRVGQGRETQYF TGTGCCACCAGCAGAGTGGGGCAGGGGAGGGAGACCCAGTACTTC
TRBD2 - TRBJ2-5 TRBV20-1 CSARLAGLSETQYF TGCAGTGCTAGACTAGCGGGTCTATCAGAGACCCAGTACTTC
- few TRBJ1-5 TRBV30 CAWSVDGYNQPQHF TGTGCCTGGAGTGTCGACGGCTACAATCAGCCCCAGCATTTT
TRBD1 - TRBJ1-2 TRBV10-3 CASAGTGAYGYTF TGTGCCAGCGCCGGGACAGGCGCCTATGGCTACACCTTC
- - TRBJ2-1 TRBV6-2/TRBV6-3 CASSYSMGGVNDNEQFF TGTGCCAGCAGTTACTCGATGGGCGGAGTAAACGACAATGAGCAGTTCTTC
TRBD1 - TRBJ2-5 TRBV6-5 CASLTGGADKETQYF TGTGCCAGCCTTACAGGGGGCGCGGATAAAGAGACCCAGTACTTC
TRBD1 few TRBJ2-2 TRBV7-3 CASSFGQARTGELFF TGTGCCAGCAGCTTTGGACAGGCCCGCACCGGGGAGCTGTTTTTT
- - TRBJ1-2 TRBV15 CATSRDTGNLNYGYTF TGTGCCACCAGCAGAGATACGGGGAATCTTAACTATGGCTACACCTTC
- - TRBJ2-7 TRBV28 CASRPLGSEQYF TGTGCCAGCAGACCCCTAGGTAGCGAGCAGTACTTC
- - TRBJ2-7 TRBV7-2 CASSLAKYEQYF TGTGCCAGCAGCTTAGCGAAGTACGAGCAGTACTTC
TRBD2 - TRBJ2-3 TRBV5-1 CASSLGLADPDTQYF TGCGCCAGCAGCCTCGGACTAGCAGACCCAGATACGCAGTATTTT